This T cell receptor beta chain is from a study of cytomegalovirus exposure and HLA in healthy donors. Notes on the study in general: In an earlier analysis, about 87% or about 30%: the productive usage of most TCR beta V segments. Compared with the roughly 670-donor mean, an Asian-associated ancestry cluster reportedly had fewer N-insertions, according to a later analysis. A later analysis found common viral pathogens apparently linked to several of the most significant clusters.

This clone was detected only once. Its antigen is as yet unknown. CDR3 length: 16 residues. The V segment lost 5 bases and the J segment 5 bases; nucleotides outside the gene matches: 10. Germline V CDR1 and CDR2: MDHEN, SYDVKM. Primers included in the PCR were 60 Vbeta and 13 Jbeta primers. The data were produced by immunoSEQ multiplex PCR, yet TCRdb's version contains in-frame clones alone and is incomplete. The profile shows 150,000 or so clones, roughly 80% of them singletons. The gene calls are TRBV28 and TRBJ2-2, with 8 bases fitting TRBD1. The clonotype originates from a woman in her thirties or forties in good health and CMV-seronegative. The material sequenced was PBMCs. DNA for the CDR3: TGTGCCAGCAGTCCGCCCGGACAGGGCAGGACCGGGGAGCTGTTTTTT. This codes for CASSPPGQGRTGELFF.